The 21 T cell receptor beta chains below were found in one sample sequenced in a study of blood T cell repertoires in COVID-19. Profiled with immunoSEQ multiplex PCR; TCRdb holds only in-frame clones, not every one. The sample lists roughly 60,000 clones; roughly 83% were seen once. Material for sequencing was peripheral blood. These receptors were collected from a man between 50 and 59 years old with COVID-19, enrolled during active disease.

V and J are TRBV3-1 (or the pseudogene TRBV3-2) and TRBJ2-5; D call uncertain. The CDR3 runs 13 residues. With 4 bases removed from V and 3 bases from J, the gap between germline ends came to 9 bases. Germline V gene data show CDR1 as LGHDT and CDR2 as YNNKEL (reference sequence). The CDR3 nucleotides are TGTGCCAGCAGCCTCTCAGGAAAAGAGACCCAGTACTTC. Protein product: CASSLSGKETQYF.

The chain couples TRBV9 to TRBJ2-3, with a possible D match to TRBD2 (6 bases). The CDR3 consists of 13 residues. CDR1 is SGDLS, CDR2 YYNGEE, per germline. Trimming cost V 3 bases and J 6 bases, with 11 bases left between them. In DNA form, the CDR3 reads TGTGCCAGCAGCGGGGACTCTCTGGATACGCAGTATTTT. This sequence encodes CASSGDSLDTQYF. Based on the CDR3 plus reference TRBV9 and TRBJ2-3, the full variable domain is DSGVTQTPKHLITATGQRVTLRCSPRSGDLSVYWYQQSLDQGLQFLIQYYNGEERAKGNILERFSAQQFPDLHSELNLSSLELGDSALYFCASSGDSLDTQYFGPGTRLTVL.

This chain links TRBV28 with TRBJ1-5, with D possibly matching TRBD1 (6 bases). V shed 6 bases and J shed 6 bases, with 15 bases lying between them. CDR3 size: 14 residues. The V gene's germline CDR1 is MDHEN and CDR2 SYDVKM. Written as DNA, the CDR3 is TGTGCCAGCAGCAAGGGGGGGCCGGGTCAGCCCCAGCATTTT. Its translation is CASSKGGPGQPQHF. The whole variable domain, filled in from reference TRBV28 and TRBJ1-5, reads DVKVTQSSRYLVKRTGEKVFLECVQDMDHENMFWYRQDPGLGLRLIYFSYDVKMKEKGDIPEGYSVSREKKERFSLILESASTNQTSMYLCASSKGGPGQPQHFGDGTRLSIL.

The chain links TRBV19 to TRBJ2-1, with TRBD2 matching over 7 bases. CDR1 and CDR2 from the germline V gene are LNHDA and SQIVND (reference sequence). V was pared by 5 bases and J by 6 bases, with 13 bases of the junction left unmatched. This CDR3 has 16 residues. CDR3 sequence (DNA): TGTGCCAGTAGTCTAGCGCCGAAGCGGGGCAGCAATGAGCAGTTCTTC. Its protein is CASSLAPKRGSNEQFF.

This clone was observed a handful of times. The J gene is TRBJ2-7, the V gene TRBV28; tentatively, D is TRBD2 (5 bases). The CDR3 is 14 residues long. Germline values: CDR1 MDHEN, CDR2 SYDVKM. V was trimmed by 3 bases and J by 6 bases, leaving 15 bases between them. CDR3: CASSFFHLRGEQYF. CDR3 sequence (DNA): TGTGCCAGCAGTTTTTTCCATTTACGGGGCGAGCAGTACTTC.

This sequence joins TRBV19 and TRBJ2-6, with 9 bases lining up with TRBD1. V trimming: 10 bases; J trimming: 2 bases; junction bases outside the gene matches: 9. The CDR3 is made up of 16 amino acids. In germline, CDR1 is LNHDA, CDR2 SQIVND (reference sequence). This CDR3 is CATRDRVRTGANVLTF. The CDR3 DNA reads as TGTGCCACCCGGGACAGGGTGCGGACTGGGGCCAACGTCCTGACTTTC.

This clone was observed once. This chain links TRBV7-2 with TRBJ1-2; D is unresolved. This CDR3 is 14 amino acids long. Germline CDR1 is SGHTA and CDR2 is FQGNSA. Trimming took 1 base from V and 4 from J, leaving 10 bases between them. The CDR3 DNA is TGTGCCAGCAGCTTAGTCGGAGGGTCCTATGGCTACACCTTC. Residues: CASSLVGGSYGYTF.

The CDR3 bases are TGTGCCAGCAGGGGCGTAAACACCGGGGAGCTGTTTTTT. Protein: CASRGVNTGELFF. The chain links TRBV27 to TRBJ2-2; D not resolved. Germline V gene data show CDR1 as MNHEY and CDR2 as SMNVEV (reference sequence). CDR3 length: 13 residues. Between the trimmed V and J ends, which lost 6 bases and 2 bases, there was a span of 7 bases.

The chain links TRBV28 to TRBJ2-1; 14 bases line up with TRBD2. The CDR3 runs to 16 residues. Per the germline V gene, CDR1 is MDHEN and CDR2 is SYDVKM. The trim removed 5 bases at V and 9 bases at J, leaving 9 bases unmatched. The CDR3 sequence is CASSPTGTSGRGEQFF. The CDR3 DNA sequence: TGTGCCAGCAGTCCAACCGGGACTAGCGGGAGAGGTGAGCAGTTCTTC.

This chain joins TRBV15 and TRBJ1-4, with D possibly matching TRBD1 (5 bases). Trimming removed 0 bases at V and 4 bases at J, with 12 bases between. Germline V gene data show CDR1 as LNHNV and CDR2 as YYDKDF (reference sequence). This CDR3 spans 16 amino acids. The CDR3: CATSRDLSRVNEKLFF. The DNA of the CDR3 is TGTGCCACCAGCAGAGATCTCTCCAGGGTTAATGAAAAACTGTTTTTT.

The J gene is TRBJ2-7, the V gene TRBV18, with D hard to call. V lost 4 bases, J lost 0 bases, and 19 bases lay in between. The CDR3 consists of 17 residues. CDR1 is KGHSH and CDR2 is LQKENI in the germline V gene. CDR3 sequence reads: CASSLLRTESPSYEQYF. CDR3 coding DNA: TGTGCCAGCTCACTTCTTCGCACAGAAAGCCCCTCCTACGAGCAGTACTTC. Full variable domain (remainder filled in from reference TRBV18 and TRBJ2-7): NAGVMQNPRHLVRRRGQEARLRCSPMKGHSHVYWYRQLPEEGLKFMVYLQKENIIDESGMPKERFSAEFPKEGPSILRIQQVVRGDSAAYFCASSLLRTESPSYEQYFGPGTRLTVT.

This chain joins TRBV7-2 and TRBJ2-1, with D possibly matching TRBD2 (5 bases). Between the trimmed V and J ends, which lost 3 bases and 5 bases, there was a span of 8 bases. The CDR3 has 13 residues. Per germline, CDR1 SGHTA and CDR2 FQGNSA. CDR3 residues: CASSFSLDNEQFF. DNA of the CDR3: TGTGCCAGCAGCTTCTCACTAGACAATGAGCAGTTCTTC.

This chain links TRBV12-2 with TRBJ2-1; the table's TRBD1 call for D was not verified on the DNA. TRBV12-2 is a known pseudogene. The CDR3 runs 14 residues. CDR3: CASRLGRQYNEQFF. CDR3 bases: TGTGCAAGTCGCTTAGGCCGACAGTACAATGAGCAGTTCTTC.

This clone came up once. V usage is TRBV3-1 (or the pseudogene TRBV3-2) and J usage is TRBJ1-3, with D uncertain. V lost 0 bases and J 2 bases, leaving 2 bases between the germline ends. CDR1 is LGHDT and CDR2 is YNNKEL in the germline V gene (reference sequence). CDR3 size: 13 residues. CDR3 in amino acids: CASSQDTGNTIYF. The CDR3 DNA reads TGTGCCAGCAGCCAAGATACTGGAAACACCATATATTTT.

The chain's CDR3 is CASSTAGTGKTDTQYF. CDR3 in DNA: TGTGCCAGCAGTACAGCCGGGACAGGGAAAACGGATACGCAGTATTTT. This chain joins TRBV28 and TRBJ2-3, with 9 nucleotides matching TRBD1. The length of the CDR3 is 16 residues. Per the germline V gene, CDR1 is MDHEN and CDR2 is SYDVKM. The junction had 12 bases not matched to a gene; V was cut back by 5 bases and J by 6 bases. Filled out from reference TRBV28 and TRBJ2-3, the complete variable domain reads DVKVTQSSRYLVKRTGEKVFLECVQDMDHENMFWYRQDPGLGLRLIYFSYDVKMKEKGDIPEGYSVSREKKERFSLILESASTNQTSMYLCASSTAGTGKTDTQYFGPGTRLTVL.

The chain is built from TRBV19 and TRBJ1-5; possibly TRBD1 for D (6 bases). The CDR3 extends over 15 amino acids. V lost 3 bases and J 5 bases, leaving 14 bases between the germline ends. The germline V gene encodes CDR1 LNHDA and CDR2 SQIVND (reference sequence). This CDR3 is CASSMGRGGHQPQHF. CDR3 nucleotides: TGTGCCAGTAGTATGGGCAGGGGTGGGCATCAGCCCCAGCATTTT. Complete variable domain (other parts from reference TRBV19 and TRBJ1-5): DGGITQSPKYLFRKEGQNVTLSCEQNLNHDAMYWYRQDPGQGLRLIYYSQIVNDFQKGDIAEGYSVSREKKESFPLTVTSAQKNPTAFYLCASSMGRGGHQPQHFGDGTRLSIL.

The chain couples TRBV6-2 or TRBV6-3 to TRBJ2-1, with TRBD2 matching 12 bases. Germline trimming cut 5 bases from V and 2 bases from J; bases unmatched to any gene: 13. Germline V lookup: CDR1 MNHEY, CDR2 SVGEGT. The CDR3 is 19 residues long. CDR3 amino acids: CASSPQPGLAGITYNEQFF. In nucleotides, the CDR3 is TGTGCCAGCAGTCCACAACCGGGACTAGCGGGCATTACCTACAATGAGCAGTTCTTC.

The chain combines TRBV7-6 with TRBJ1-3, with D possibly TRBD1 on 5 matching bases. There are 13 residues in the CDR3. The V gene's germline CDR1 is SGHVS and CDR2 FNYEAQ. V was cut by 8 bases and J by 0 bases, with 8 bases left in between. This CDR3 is CASRQGSGNTIYF. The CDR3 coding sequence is TGTGCCAGCCGCCAGGGCTCTGGAAACACCATATATTTT.

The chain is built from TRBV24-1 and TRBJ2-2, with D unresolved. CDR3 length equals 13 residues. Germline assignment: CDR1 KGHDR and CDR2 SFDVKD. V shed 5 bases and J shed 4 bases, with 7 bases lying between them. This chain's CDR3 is CATSASVTGELFF. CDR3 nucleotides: TGTGCCACCAGTGCAAGCGTCACCGGGGAGCTGTTTTTT.

CDR3 region: CSVLLRDRYEQYF. DNA of the CDR3: TGCAGCGTCCTGCTTCGGGACAGATACGAGCAGTACTTC. The V gene is TRBV29-1, the J gene TRBJ2-7; TRBD1 matches 7 bases. CDR1 and CDR2 from the germline V gene are SQVTM and ANQGSEA. The CDR3 consists of 13 residues. With 6 bases clipped from V and 4 bases from J, the junction kept 9 bases outside the gene matches.

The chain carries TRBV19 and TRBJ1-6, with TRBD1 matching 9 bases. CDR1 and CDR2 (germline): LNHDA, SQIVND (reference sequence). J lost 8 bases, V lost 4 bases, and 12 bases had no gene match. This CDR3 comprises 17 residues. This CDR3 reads CASSTRRQQGAYSPLHF. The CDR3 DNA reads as TGTGCCAGTAGTACCCGCCGCCAACAGGGGGCCTATTCACCCCTCCACTTT.